This T cell receptor (beta chain) was recorded in a study of cytomegalovirus exposure and HLA in healthy donors. Study-level results: Generally TCR sequences proved uncommon, though certain public TCRs appeared in numerous donors. Subsequent analysis of the 100 to 150 validation repertoires found a tendency for first-cohort TCR clusters to co-occur.

The germline V gene has CDR1 SNHLY and CDR2 FYNNEI. The CDR3 sequence is 12 residues long. V was shortened by 3 bases and J by 6 bases, with 8 bases between the two germline ends. Remarks on this clone: Its antigen remains unidentified.

Measured with immunoSEQ multiplex PCR; TCRdb has only the in-frame clones, and not every one. There are some 250,000 clones in the sample; 90% occur only once, and approximately 0.34% lies in the top ten. The material sequenced was PBMCs. V is TRBV2 and J is TRBJ1-1; D is uncertain. The source of this sequence is a young woman in good health and CMV-seronegative. The CDR3: CASSELTAEAFF. CDR3 nucleotides: TGTGCCAGCAGTGAGCTTACAGCTGAAGCTTTCTTT.